These T cell receptor beta chains were read from a single sample in a study of cytomegalovirus exposure and HLA in healthy donors. Libraries were prepared by immunoSEQ multiplex PCR; TCRdb keeps only in-frame clonotypes and omits some of them. The sample lists some 150,000 clones, approximately 80% occurring once. Sequencing input: PBMCs. These receptors were taken from a woman aged 40 to 50 in good health and CMV-seronegative. Both conserved end residues are part of each CDR3. Fields, in order: clone size, J gene, V gene, D gene, CDR3 protein, CDR3 DNA. The D gene is left open where the match is weak. Rows give clone size only sometimes, using once, few, many, or a class for an expanded clone.

medium-sized,TRBJ2-1,TRBV5-6,TRBD2,CASTRGGPYNEQFF,TGTGCCAGCACCCGCGGGGGGCCTTACAATGAGCAGTTCTTC
few,TRBJ1-4,TRBV5-6,NA,CASRKTAPNEKLFF,TGTGCCAGCAGGAAGACAGCGCCTAATGAAAAACTGTTTTTT
NA,TRBJ1-5,TRBV6-6,NA,CASSPRQVGSNQPQHF,TGTGCCAGCAGTCCACGACAGGTCGGGAGCAATCAGCCCCAGCATTTT
NA,TRBJ2-1,TRBV4-1,TRBD2,CASSQEVAGGSNEQFF,TGCGCCAGCAGCCAAGAGGTAGCGGGGGGGAGCAATGAGCAGTTCTTC
NA,TRBJ2-3,TRBV5-5,NA,CASSITPPGSDRTDTQYF,TGTGCCAGCAGCATCACCCCACCCGGGTCCGATAGGACAGATACGCAGTATTTT
NA,TRBJ2-3,TRBV7-2,NA,CASSLDYLSTDTQYF,TGTGCCAGCAGCTTGGACTACTTAAGCACAGATACGCAGTATTTT
NA,TRBJ1-3,TRBV6-5,NA,CASSYAGSSGNTIYF,TGTGCCAGCAGTTATGCAGGAAGCTCTGGAAACACCATATATTTT
NA,TRBJ1-2,TRBV10-3,NA,CATGGDSHYGYTF,TGTGCCACCGGCGGCGACAGTCACTATGGCTACACCTTC
NA,TRBJ1-1,TRBV9,NA,CASSVGQTAFF,TGTGCCAGCAGCGTAGGTCAAACTGCTTTCTTT
few,TRBJ1-5,TRBV4-2,NA,CASRVNRNSNQPQHF,TGTGCCAGCAGGGTCAACAGGAATAGCAATCAGCCCCAGCATTTT
NA,TRBJ1-1,TRBV25-1,NA,CASTGAGVEAFF,TGTGCCAGCACAGGGGCGGGTGTTGAAGCTTTCTTT
NA,TRBJ2-3,TRBV5-1,TRBD1,CASSRYTGGTWDTQYF,TGCGCCAGCAGCCGATATACAGGGGGAACGTGGGATACGCAGTATTTT
NA,TRBJ1-3,TRBV28,NA,CASSALEVAGNTIYF,TGTGCCAGCAGTGCTCTGGAGGTTGCTGGAAACACCATATATTTT
NA,TRBJ2-1,TRBV6-5,TRBD2,CASSNLAGGYNEQFF,TGTGCCAGCAGCAACCTAGCGGGGGGTTACAATGAGCAGTTCTTC
NA,TRBJ1-2,TRBV7-8,NA,CASSREDCGYTF,TGTGCCAGCAGCCGAGAGGACTGTGGCTACACCTTC
NA,TRBJ1-2,TRBV7-6,NA,CASSLADPRWDGYTF,TGTGCCAGCAGCTTAGCCGACCCTAGGTGGGATGGCTACACCTTC
NA,TRBJ2-4,TRBV28,NA,CASTLPRGPIFF,TGTGCCAGCACCCTGCCCCGCGGCCCGATTTTCTTC
NA,TRBJ2-7,TRBV7-9,NA,CASSDRHSYEQYF,TGTGCCAGCTCCGACAGACACTCCTACGAGCAGTACTTC
few,TRBJ1-2,TRBV6-1,NA,CASFQSRNYGYTF,TGTGCCAGCTTTCAAAGTCGGAACTATGGCTACACCTTC
NA,TRBJ2-7,TRBV14,NA,CASSDHRGYEQYF,TGTGCCAGCAGCGACCACCGGGGCTACGAGCAGTACTTC
NA,TRBJ1-1,TRBV6-5,NA,CASRVTGRTEAFF,TGTGCCAGCAGAGTGACAGGTAGGACTGAAGCTTTCTTT
NA,TRBJ2-2,TRBV10-1,NA,CASSEGGFENPGELFF,TGCGCCAGCAGTGAGGGGGGCTTTGAGAATCCTGGGGAGCTGTTTTTT
NA,TRBJ2-3,TRBV6-4,TRBD2,CASSEPGTSGRSTDTQYF,TGTGCCAGCAGTGAACCGGGGACTAGCGGGAGAAGCACAGATACGCAGTATTTT
once,TRBJ2-2,TRBV27,NA,CASSFGQYTGELFF,TGTGCCAGCAGTTTTGGGCAGTACACCGGGGAGCTGTTTTTT
NA,TRBJ2-5,TRBV7-2,TRBD2,CASSFPSGGRETQYF,TGTGCCAGCAGCTTTCCTAGCGGGGGGAGAGAGACCCAGTACTTC
few,TRBJ1-1,TRBV7-2,NA,CASSLALGVSEAFF,TGTGCCAGCAGCTTAGCATTGGGAGTCAGTGAAGCTTTCTTT
NA,TRBJ1-2,TRBV7-2,NA,CASRLYGATAVRGYGYTF,TGTGCCAGCAGGCTATATGGGGCTACTGCCGTGAGAGGCTATGGCTACACCTTC
NA,TRBJ1-2,TRBV29-1,NA,CSVEEGWAGEGYTF,TGCAGCGTTGAAGAAGGCTGGGCAGGGGAAGGCTACACCTTC
NA,TRBJ1-5,TRBV19,NA,CASSMGRGAAQHF,TGTGCCAGTAGTATGGGCAGGGGTGCTGCCCAGCATTTT
NA,TRBJ2-7,TRBV6-1,TRBD1,CASRANARTGYEQYF,TGTGCCAGCAGAGCTAATGCACGGACAGGCTACGAGCAGTACTTC
NA,TRBJ2-7,TRBV27,TRBD1,CASSYGTGSYEQYF,TGTGCCAGCAGTTACGGGACAGGGTCCTACGAGCAGTACTTC
once,TRBJ1-2,TRBV6-1,TRBD1,CASSGRDSPYGYTF,TGTGCCAGCAGTGGGAGGGACAGTCCCTATGGCTACACCTTC
few,TRBJ1-5,TRBV6-5,NA,CASSPGSSLNQPQHF,TGTGCCAGCAGCCCGGGATCTTCCCTTAATCAGCCCCAGCATTTT
NA,TRBJ2-7,TRBV5-1,TRBD1,CASSLDGDRGSYEQYF,TGCGCCAGCAGCTTGGATGGGGACAGGGGATCCTACGAGCAGTACTTC
few,TRBJ2-7,TRBV6-6,TRBD1,CASSTDRPPYEQYF,TGTGCCAGCAGTACGGACAGGCCCCCCTACGAGCAGTACTTC
once,TRBJ2-2,TRBV4-1,TRBD1,CASSQVPGQGKNTGELFF,TGCGCCAGCAGCCAAGTGCCGGGACAGGGGAAAAACACCGGGGAGCTGTTTTTT
NA,TRBJ1-2,TRBV6-5,NA,CASHSLADGYTF,TGTGCCAGCCACAGCTTAGCGGATGGCTACACCTTC